These 9 T cell receptor beta chains originate from one sample sequenced in a study of CD8+CD57+ T cells in acquired aplastic anemia. The patients chosen for sequencing had shown expansion of CD8+CD57+ cells (detected by flow cytometry). Profiling that covered TCR beta VDJ and CDR3 relied on genomic DNA as its template. One entry per CDR3 protein, called by TCRdb with MiXCR from the reads. The sample has 150,000 to 160,000 distinct CDR3 sequences; around half are singletons. The specimen sequenced was sorted CD4+, CD8+, or CD8+CD57+ T cells (not recorded which) from PBMCs. All receptors come from a human donor with aplastic anemia.

The chain employs TRBV7-2 and TRBJ1-2; D is possibly TRBD1 (5 bases). CDR1 and CDR2 from the germline V gene are SGHTA and FQGNSA. The CDR3 runs 14 residues. V dropped 5 bases and J dropped 6 bases, with 16 bases sitting between them. This CDR3 reads CASSQLGGEDGYTF. CDR3 coding DNA: TGTGCCAGCAGCCAACTGGGGGGGGAAGATGGCTACACCTTC.

Remarks on this clonotype: Germline is not matched at one junction end, which may reflect a read error. The chain couples TRBV10-3 to TRBJ2-2; D is perhaps TRBD2 (6 bases). Germline CDR1 reads ENHRY; CDR2 reads SYGVKD. The CDR3 is 13 amino acids. DNA for the CDR3: TGTGCCATCAGTGACGGGGCATCGGGGGAGCTGCTTTTT. Translated: CAISDGASGELLF.

The CDR3 here is CASSPHDSSYNEQFF. CDR3 in DNA: TGTGCCAGCAGCCCACACGATAGCTCCTACAATGAGCAGTTCTTC. The V gene is TRBV11-2, the J gene TRBJ2-1, with D unclear. In germline, CDR1 is SGHAT, CDR2 FQNNGV. Trimming shortened V by 5 bases and J by 0 bases, and 11 bases separated the two germline ends. CDR3 size: 15 residues.

The gene calls are TRBV7-8 and TRBJ2-7; no definite D call. Germline CDR1 and CDR2: SGHVS and FQNEAQ. The CDR3 is made up of 13 amino acids. V dropped 5 bases and J dropped 0 bases, with 8 bases sitting between them. The CDR3 DNA is TGTGCCAGCAGCCAGATAGCCTCCTACGAGCAGTACTTC. As protein: CASSQIASYEQYF.

The rearrangement joins TRBV29-1 to TRBJ1-3; D perhaps matches TRBD1 (6 bases). This CDR3 spans 12 amino acids. The V end lost 6 bases, the J end lost 3 bases, and 9 bases lay between the germline ends. Germline values: CDR1 SQVTM, CDR2 ANQGSEA. The CDR3 is CSVQGGGNTIYF. The CDR3 nucleotides read TGCAGCGTACAGGGAGGTGGAAACACCATATATTTT.

The table lists this clonotype with many counts. The chain recombines TRBV6-1 with TRBJ2-7; 8 bases match TRBD1. Germline assignment: CDR1 MNHNS and CDR2 SASEGT. The CDR3 consists of 15 residues. V trimming: 4 bases; J trimming: 2 bases; junction bases outside the gene matches: 7. In nucleotides, the CDR3 is TGTGCCAGCAGTGCCCGACAGGGGCCCACCTACGAGCAGTACTTC. Translating it yields CASSARQGPTYEQYF.

The chain links TRBV29-1 to TRBJ1-2, with TRBD1 identical over 7 bases. CDR1 is SQVTM, CDR2 ANQGSEA, per germline. This CDR3 has 12 amino acids. J was trimmed by 4 bases and V by 3 bases; bases with no gene match: 2. CDR3 sequence: CSVETGSYGYTF. CDR3 DNA: TGCAGCGTTGAGACAGGGTCCTATGGCTACACCTTC.

Remarks on this clonotype: An end of the junction does not agree with germline; a read error may underlie this. V gene TRBV20-1 combines with J gene TRBJ2-1; 8 bases match TRBD2. Germline V gives CDR1 DFQATT, CDR2 SNEGSKA (reference sequence). The CDR3 has 14 amino acids. Written as DNA, the CDR3 is TGCAGTGCTAAACTAGCGGACTCCTACAATGGGCAGTTCTTC. Protein: CSAKLADSYNGQFF.

This clonotype was recorded many times. The chain is built from TRBV27 and TRBJ2-7; tentative D call: TRBD2 (5 bases). Germline CDR1 reads MNHEY; CDR2 reads SMNVEV (reference sequence). Trimming removed 2 bases from V and 6 bases from J, with 8 bases in between. This CDR3 has 12 residues. The CDR3 DNA reads as TGTGCCAGCAGTTTAGAGGGTCGCGAGCAGTACTTC. This gives the protein CASSLEGREQYF.